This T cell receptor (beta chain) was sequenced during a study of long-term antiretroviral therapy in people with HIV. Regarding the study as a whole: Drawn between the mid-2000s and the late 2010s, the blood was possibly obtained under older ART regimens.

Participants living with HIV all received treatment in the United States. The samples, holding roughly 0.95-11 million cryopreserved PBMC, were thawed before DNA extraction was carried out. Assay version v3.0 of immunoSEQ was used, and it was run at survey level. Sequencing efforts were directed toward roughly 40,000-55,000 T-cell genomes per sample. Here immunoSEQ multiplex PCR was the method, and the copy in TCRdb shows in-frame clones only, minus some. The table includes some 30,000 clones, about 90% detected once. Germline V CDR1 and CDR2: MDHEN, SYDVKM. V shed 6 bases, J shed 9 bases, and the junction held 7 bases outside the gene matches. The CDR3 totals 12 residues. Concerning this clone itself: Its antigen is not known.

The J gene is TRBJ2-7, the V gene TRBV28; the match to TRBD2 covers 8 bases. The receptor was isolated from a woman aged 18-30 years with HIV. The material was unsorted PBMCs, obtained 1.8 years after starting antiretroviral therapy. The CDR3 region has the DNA TGTGCCAGCAGCCAGACTAGCGTCGGGCAGTACTTC. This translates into CASSQTSVGQYF.